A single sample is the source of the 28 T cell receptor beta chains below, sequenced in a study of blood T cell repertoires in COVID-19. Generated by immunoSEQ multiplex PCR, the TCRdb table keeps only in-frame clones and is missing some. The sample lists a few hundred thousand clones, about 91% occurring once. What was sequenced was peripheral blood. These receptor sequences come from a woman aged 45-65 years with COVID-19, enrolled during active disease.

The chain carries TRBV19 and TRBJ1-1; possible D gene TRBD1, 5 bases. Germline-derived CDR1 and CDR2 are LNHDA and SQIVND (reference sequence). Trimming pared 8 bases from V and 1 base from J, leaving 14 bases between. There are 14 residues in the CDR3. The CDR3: CASGFYDRNTEAFF. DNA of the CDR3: TGTGCCAGTGGGTTTTATGACAGGAACACTGAAGCTTTCTTT.

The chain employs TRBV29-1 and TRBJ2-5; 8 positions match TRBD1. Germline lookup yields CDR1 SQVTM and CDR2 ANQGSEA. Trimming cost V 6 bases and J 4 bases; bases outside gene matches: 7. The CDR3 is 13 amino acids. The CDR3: CSVGQAARETQYF. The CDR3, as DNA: TGCAGCGTGGGACAGGCGGCCAGAGAGACCCAGTACTTC.

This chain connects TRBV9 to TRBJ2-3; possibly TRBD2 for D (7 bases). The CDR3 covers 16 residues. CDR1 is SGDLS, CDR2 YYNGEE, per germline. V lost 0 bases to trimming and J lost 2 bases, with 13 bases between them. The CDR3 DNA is TGTGCCAGCAGCGTAGAGGGAGGGGGAATCACAGATACGCAGTATTTT. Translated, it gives CASSVEGGGITDTQYF.

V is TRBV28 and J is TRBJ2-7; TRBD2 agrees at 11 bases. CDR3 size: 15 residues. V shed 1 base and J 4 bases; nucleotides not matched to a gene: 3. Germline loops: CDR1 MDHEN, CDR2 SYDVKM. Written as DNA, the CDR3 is TGTGCCAGCAGTTTATCCCGGACTAGCGGGTACGAGCAGTACTTC. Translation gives CASSLSRTSGYEQYF.

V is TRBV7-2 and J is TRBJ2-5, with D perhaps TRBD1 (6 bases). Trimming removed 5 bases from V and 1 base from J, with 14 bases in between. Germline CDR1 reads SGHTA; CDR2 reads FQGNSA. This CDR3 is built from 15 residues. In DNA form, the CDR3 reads TGTGCCAGCAGCCCACAGGGTTATGCCCAAGAGACCCAGTACTTC. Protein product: CASSPQGYAQETQYF.

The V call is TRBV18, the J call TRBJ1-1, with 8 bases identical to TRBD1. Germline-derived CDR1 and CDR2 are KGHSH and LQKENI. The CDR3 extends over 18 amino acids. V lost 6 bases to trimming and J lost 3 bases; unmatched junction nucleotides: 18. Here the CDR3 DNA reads TGTGCCAGCTCCCCGCGACAGGGGCACAATCCAGGCGACACTGAAGCTTTCTTT. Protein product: CASSPRQGHNPGDTEAFF.

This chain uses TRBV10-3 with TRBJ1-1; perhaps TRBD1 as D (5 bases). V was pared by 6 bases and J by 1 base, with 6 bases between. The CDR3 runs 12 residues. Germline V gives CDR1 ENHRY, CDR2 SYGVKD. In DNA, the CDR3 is TGTGCCATCAGCCAGGGGAACACTGAAGCTTTCTTT. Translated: CAISQGNTEAFF.

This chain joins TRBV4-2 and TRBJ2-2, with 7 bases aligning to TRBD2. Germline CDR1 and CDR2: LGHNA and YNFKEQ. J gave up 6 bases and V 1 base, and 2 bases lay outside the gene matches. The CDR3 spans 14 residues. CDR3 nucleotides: TGTGCCAGCAGCCAAGGACTAGCCTCCGGGGAGCTGTTTTTT. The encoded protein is CASSQGLASGELFF.

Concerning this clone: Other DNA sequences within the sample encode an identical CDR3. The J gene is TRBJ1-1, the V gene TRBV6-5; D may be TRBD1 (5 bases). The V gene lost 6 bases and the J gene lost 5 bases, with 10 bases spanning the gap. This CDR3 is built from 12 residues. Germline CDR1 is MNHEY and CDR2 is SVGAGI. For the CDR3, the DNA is TGTGCCAGCAGCCGTGGGGGGACTGAAGCTTTCTTT. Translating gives CASSRGGTEAFF.

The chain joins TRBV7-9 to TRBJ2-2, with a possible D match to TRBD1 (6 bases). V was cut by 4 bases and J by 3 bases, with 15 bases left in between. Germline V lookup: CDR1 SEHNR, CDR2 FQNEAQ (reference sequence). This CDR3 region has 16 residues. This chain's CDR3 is CASSSTKAGDTGELFF. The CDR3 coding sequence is TGTGCCAGCAGCTCCACGAAAGCAGGGGACACCGGGGAGCTGTTTTTT.

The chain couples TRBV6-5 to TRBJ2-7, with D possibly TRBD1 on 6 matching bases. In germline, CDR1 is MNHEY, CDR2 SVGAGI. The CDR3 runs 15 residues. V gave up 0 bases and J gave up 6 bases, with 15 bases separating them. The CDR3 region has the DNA TGTGCCAGCAGTTACTCGTCCAGGGGCACGAGCGAGCAGTACTTC. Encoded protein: CASSYSSRGTSEQYF.

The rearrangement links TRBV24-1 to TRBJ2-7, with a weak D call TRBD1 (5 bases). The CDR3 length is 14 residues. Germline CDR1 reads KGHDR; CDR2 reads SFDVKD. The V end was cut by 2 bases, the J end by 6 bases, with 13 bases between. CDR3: CATSDSHRGREQYF. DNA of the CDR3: TGTGCCACCAGTGATTCACATAGGGGTCGCGAGCAGTACTTC.

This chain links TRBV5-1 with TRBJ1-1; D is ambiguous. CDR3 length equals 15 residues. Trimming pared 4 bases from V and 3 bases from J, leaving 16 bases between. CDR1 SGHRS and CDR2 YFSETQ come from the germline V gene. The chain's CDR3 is CASSVTTGSDTEAFF. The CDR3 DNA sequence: TGCGCCAGCAGCGTGACGACGGGAAGTGACACTGAAGCTTTCTTT.

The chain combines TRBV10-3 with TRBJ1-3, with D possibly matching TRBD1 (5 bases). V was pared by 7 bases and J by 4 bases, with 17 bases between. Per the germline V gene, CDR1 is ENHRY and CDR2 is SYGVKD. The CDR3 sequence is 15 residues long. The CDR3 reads CAIKVTSGPGNTIYF. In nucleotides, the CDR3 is TGTGCCATCAAGGTCACCTCAGGGCCCGGAAACACCATATATTTT.

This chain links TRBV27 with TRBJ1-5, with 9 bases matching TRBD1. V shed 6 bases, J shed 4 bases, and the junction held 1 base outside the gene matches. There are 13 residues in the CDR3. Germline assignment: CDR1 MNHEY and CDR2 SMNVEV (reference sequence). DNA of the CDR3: TGTGCCAGCAGGGGACAGGGAAATCAGCCCCAGCATTTT. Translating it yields CASRGQGNQPQHF.

The chain's CDR3 is CAWRSPGDEKLFF. The CDR3 bases are TGTGCCTGGAGATCCCCAGGGGATGAAAAACTGTTTTTT. The chain links TRBV30 to TRBJ1-4, with a weak D call TRBD1 (6 bases). Between the trimmed V and J ends, which lost 3 bases and 6 bases, there was a span of 11 bases. The CDR3 consists of 13 residues. Germline loops: CDR1 GTSNPN, CDR2 SVGIG (reference sequence).

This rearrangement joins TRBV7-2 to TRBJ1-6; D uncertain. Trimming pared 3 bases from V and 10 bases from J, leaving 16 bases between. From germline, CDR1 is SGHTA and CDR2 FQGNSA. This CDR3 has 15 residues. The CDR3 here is CASSFSSVGESPLHF. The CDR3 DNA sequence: TGTGCCAGCAGCTTTTCGTCGGTCGGGGAATCACCCCTCCACTTT.

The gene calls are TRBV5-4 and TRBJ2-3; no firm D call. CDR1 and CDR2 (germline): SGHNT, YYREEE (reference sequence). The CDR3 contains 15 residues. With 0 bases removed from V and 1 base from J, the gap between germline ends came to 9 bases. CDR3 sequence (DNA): TGTGCCAGCAGCTTGGGAAGCGTTCGCACAGATACGCAGTATTTT. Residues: CASSLGSVRTDTQYF.

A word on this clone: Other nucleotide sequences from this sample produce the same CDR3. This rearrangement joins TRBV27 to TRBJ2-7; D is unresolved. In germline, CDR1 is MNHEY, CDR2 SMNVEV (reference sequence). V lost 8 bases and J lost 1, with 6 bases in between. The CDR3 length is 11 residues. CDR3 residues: CASSTSYEQYF. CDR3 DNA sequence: TGTGCCAGCTCGACATCCTACGAGCAGTACTTC.

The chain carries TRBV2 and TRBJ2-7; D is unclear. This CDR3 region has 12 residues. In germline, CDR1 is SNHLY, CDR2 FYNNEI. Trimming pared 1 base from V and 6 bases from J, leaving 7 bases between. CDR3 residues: CASSEGRGEQYF. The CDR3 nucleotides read TGTGCCAGCAGTGAAGGAAGAGGCGAGCAGTACTTC.

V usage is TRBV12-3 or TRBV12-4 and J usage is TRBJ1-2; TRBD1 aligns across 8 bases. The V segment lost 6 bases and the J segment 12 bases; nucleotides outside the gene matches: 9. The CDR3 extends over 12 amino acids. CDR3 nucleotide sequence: TGTGCCAGCAGCCAGGGACAGGATCTTAACACCTTC. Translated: CASSQGQDLNTF.

The CDR3 sequence is CASSSPPGQDFSYEQYF. The DNA for the CDR3 is TGCGCCAGCAGCTCCCCCCCGGGACAGGACTTTTCCTACGAGCAGTACTTC. The chain combines TRBV5-1 with TRBJ2-7; 8 bases fit TRBD1. This CDR3 has 17 amino acids. Germline V gene data show CDR1 as SGHRS and CDR2 as YFSETQ. J gave up 1 base and V 3 bases, and 12 bases lay outside the gene matches. Combining the CDR3 with reference TRBV5-1 and TRBJ2-7 gives the whole variable domain KAGVTQTPRYLIKTRGQQVTLSCSPISGHRSVSWYQQTPGQGLQFLFEYFSETQRNKGNFPGRFSGRQFSNSRSEMNVSTLELGDSALYLCASSSPPGQDFSYEQYFGPGTRLTVT.

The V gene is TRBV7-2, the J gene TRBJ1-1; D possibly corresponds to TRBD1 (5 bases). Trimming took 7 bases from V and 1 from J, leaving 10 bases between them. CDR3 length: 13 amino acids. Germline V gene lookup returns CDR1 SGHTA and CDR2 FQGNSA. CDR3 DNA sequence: TGTGCCAGCAAAAAAACAGGGAACACTGAAGCTTTCTTT. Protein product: CASKKTGNTEAFF.

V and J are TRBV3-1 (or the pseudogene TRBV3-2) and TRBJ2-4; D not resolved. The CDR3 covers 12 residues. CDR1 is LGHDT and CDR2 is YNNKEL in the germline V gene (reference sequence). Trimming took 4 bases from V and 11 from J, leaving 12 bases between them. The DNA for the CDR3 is TGTGCCAGCAGCCTCGGTCGCGGAGTTCAGTACTTC. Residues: CASSLGRGVQYF.

As DNA, the CDR3 is TGTGCCAGCACTCCGGGGGACAGGACCTACGAGCAGTACTTC. Translated: CASTPGDRTYEQYF. This chain uses TRBV28 with TRBJ2-7, with 8 bases fitting TRBD1. Germline values: CDR1 MDHEN, CDR2 SYDVKM. The length of the CDR3 is 14 residues. The V segment lost 7 bases and the J segment 2 bases; nucleotides outside the gene matches: 7.

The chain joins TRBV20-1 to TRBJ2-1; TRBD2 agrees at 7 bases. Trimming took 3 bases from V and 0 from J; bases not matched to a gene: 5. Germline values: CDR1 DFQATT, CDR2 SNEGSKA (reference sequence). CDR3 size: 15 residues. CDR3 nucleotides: TGCAGTGCTAGTGGAGCGGGGAGCTCCTACAATGAGCAGTTCTTC. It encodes CSASGAGSSYNEQFF.

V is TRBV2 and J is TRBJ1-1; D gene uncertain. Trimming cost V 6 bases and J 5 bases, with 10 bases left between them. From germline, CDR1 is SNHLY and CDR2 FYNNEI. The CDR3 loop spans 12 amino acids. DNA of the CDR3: TGTGCCAGCAGAATACACGGGACTGAAGCTTTCTTT. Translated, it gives CASRIHGTEAFF.

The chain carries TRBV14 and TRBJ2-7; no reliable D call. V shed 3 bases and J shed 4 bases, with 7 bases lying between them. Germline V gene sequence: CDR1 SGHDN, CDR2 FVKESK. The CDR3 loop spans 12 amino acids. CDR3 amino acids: CASSQSPYEQYF. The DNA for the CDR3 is TGTGCCAGCAGCCAGTCTCCGTACGAGCAGTACTTC.